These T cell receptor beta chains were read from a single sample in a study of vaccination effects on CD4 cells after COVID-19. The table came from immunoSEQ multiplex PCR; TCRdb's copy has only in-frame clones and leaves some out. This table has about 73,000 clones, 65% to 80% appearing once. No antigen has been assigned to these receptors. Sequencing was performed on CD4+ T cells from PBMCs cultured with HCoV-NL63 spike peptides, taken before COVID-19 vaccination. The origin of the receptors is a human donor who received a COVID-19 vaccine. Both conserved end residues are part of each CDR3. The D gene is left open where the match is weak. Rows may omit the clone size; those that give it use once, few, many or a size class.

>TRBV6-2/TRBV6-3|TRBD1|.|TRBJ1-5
CASSYSTGPRQPQHF
TGTGCCAGCAGTTACTCGACAGGGCCACGCCAGCCCCAGCATTTT
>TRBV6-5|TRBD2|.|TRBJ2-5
CASSSPGLSWTQYF
TGTGCCAGCAGTTCTCCGGGACTATCATGGACCCAGTACTTC
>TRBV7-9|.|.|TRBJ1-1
CASSLDRNTEAFF
TGTGCCAGCAGCCTCGACAGGAACACTGAAGCTTTCTTT
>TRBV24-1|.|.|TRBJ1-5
CATSDENQPQHF
TGTGCCACCAGTGATGAGAATCAGCCCCAGCATTTT
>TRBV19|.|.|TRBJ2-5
CASSPQGSMMRETQYF
TGTGCCAGTTCCCCACAGGGATCCATGATGAGGGAGACCCAGTACTTC
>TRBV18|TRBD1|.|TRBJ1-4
CASSPAGTGSEKLFF
TGTGCCAGCTCACCAGCCGGGACAGGGAGCGAAAAACTGTTTTTT
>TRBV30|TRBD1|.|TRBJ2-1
CAWSAGQGTANEQFF
TGTGCCTGGAGTGCGGGACAGGGTACGGCCAATGAGCAGTTCTTC
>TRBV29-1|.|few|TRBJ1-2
CSVGGGNYGYTF
TGCAGCGTTGGTGGGGGGAACTATGGCTACACCTTC
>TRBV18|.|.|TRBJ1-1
CASSPLAGLNTEAFF
TGTGCCAGCTCACCATTAGCAGGCCTGAACACTGAAGCTTTCTTT
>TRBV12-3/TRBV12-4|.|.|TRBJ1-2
CASSENLLGYTF
TGTGCCAGCAGTGAAAACCTCCTTGGCTACACCTTC
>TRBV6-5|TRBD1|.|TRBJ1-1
CASSSGQGGNTEAFF
TGTGCCAGCAGTTCCGGACAGGGGGGGAACACTGAAGCTTTCTTT
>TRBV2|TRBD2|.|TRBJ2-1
CATDRRLAGVEQFF
TGTGCCACGGACCGCCGACTAGCGGGGGTTGAGCAGTTCTTC
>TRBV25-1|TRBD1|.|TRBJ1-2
CASSDIWDRGVDGYTF
TGTGCCAGCAGTGACATCTGGGACAGGGGGGTTGATGGCTACACCTTC
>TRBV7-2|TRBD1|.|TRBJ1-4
CASSHRTGVNEKLFF
TGTGCCAGCAGCCACCGGACAGGAGTTAATGAAAAACTGTTTTTT
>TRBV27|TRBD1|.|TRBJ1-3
CASRGTAGNTIYF
TGTGCCAGCAGAGGGACAGCTGGAAACACCATATATTTT
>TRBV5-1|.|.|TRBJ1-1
CASSLDPFQGEAFF
TGCGCCAGCAGCTTGGACCCTTTCCAGGGTGAAGCTTTCTTT
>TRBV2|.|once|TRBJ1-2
CASSEARYGYTF
TGTGCCAGCAGTGAAGCGCGGTATGGCTACACCTTC
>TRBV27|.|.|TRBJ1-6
CASSFTNSPLHF
TGTGCCAGCAGTTTCACTAATTCACCCCTCCACTTT
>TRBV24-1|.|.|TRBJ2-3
CATSDPRRGMDTQYF
TGTGCCACCAGTGACCCCCGTCGGGGCATGGATACGCAGTATTTT
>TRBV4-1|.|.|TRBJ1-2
CASSQTRDFPMGYTF
TGCGCCAGCAGCCAAACCCGGGACTTCCCAATGGGCTACACCTTC
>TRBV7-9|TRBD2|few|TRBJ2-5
CASSLMRGGNQETQYF
TGTGCCAGCAGCTTAATGCGCGGGGGAAACCAAGAGACCCAGTACTTC
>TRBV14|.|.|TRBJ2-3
CASSRDQLSTDTQYF
TGTGCCAGCAGCCGTGACCAACTAAGCACAGATACGCAGTATTTT
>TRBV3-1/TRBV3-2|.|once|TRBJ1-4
CASSPNRVGEKLFF
TGTGCCAGCAGCCCCAACAGGGTCGGCGAAAAACTGTTTTTT
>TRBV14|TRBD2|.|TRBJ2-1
CASSQVAGVHNEQFF
TGTGCCAGCAGCCAAGTAGCGGGGGTACACAATGAGCAGTTCTTC
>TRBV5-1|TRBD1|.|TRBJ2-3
CASSFVTGGADTQYF
TGCGCCAGCAGCTTCGTGACAGGGGGCGCAGATACGCAGTATTTT
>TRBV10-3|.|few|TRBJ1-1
CAISEYRENTEAFF
TGTGCCATCAGTGAGTACAGGGAGAACACTGAAGCTTTCTTT
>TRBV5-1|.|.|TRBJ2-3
CASSLVGVPTDTQYF
TGCGCCAGCAGCTTGGTCGGGGTTCCCACAGATACGCAGTATTTT
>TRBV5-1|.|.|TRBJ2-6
CASSLGRGPFPANVLTF
TGCGCCAGCAGCTTGGGGAGAGGCCCTTTTCCGGCCAACGTCCTGACTTTC
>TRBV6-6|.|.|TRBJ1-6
CASSPLDSSYNSPLHF
TGTGCCAGCAGTCCCTTAGACAGCTCCTATAATTCACCCCTCCACTTT
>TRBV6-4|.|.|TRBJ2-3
CASSPGPSTDTQYF
TGTGCCAGCAGCCCCGGACCTAGCACAGATACGCAGTATTTT
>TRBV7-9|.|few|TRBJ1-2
CASSLAQGSGYTF
TGTGCCAGCAGCCTAGCACAGGGAAGCGGCTACACCTTC
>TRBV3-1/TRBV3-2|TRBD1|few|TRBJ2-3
CASSQGTGGIADTQYF
TGTGCCAGCAGCCAAGGGACAGGGGGCATCGCAGATACGCAGTATTTT
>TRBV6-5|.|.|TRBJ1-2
CASSRVTEGYGYTF
TGTGCCAGCAGCCGAGTGACGGAGGGCTATGGCTACACCTTC
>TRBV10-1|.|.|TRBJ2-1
CASSESGTGWNEQFF
TGCGCCAGCAGTGAGTCGGGAACAGGGTGGAATGAGCAGTTCTTC
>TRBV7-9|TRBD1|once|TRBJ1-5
CASSLDRTGGNQPQHF
TGTGCCAGCAGCTTAGATAGGACAGGGGGCAATCAGCCCCAGCATTTT
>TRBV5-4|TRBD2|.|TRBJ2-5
CASSSLAGGPETQYF
TGTGCCAGCAGCTCCCTAGCGGGGGGCCCGGAGACCCAGTACTTC
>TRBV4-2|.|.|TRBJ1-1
CASSQRSLNTEAFF
TGTGCCAGCAGCCAAAGGTCCTTGAACACTGAAGCTTTCTTT
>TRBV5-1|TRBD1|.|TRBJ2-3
CASSRDSSTDTQYF
TGCGCCAGCAGCCGGGACAGCAGCACAGATACGCAGTATTTT
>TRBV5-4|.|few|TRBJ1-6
CASSLTTGNYNSPLHF
TGTGCCAGCAGCTTAACGACAGGAAACTATAATTCACCCCTCCACTTT
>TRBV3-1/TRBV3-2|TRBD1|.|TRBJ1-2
CASSQGAGGYGYTF
TGTGCCAGCAGCCAAGGGGCAGGGGGTTATGGCTACACCTTC
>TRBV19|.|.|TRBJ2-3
CASSRLGGADTQYF
TGTGCCAGTAGCCGCCTGGGGGGAGCGGATACGCAGTATTTT
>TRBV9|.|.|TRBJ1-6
CASRSQNSPLHF
TGTGCCAGCAGGTCTCAGAATTCACCCCTCCACTTT
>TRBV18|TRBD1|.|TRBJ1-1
CASSDIQGSEAFF
TGTGCCAGCTCAGACATACAGGGGTCTGAAGCTTTCTTT
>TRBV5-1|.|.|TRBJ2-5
CASSLSSGGETQYF
TGCGCCAGCAGCTTGAGTAGTGGAGGGGAGACCCAGTACTTC
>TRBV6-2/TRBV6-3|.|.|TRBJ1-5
CASSLDGTYSNQPQHF
TGTGCCAGCAGTCTGGACGGGACGTATAGCAATCAGCCCCAGCATTTT
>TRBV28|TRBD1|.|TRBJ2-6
CASSPGQGFYVLTF
TGTGCCAGCAGCCCGGGACAGGGGTTTTACGTCCTGACTTTC
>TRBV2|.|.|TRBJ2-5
CASNEGPETQYF
TGTGCCAGCAACGAGGGGCCGGAGACCCAGTACTTC
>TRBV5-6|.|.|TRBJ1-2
CASTRQAYGYTF
TGTGCCAGCACCCGACAGGCCTATGGCTACACCTTC
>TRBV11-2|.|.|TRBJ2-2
CASSPPQGLPGELFF
TGTGCCAGCAGCCCCCCTCAGGGGCTCCCCGGGGAGCTGTTTTTT
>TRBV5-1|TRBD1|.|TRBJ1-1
CASSWTGVTEAFF
TGCGCCAGCAGCTGGACAGGGGTCACTGAAGCTTTCTTT
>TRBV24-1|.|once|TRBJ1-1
CATREAGNTEAFF
TGTGCCACCAGGGAGGCAGGGAACACTGAAGCTTTCTTT
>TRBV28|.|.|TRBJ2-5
CASSTGTRGETQYF
TGTGCCAGCAGTACCGGGACCCGCGGGGAGACCCAGTACTTC
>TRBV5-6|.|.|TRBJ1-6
CASSIATAYNSPLHF
TGTGCCAGCAGCATCGCGACAGCCTATAATTCACCCCTCCACTTT
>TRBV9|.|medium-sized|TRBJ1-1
CASSPTGLDTEAFF
TGTGCCAGCAGCCCTACAGGGTTGGACACTGAAGCTTTCTTT